This is a list of T cell receptor beta chains from one sample in a study of blood T cell repertoires in COVID-19. The method was immunoSEQ multiplex PCR; TCRdb's version includes in-frame clones alone and lacks a portion of them. Counted here are some 130,000 clones, roughly 69% occurring once; the ten biggest clones make up approximately 2%. Sequencing was done on a sample of peripheral blood. Receptors originate from a woman in her sixties or seventies with acute or convalescent COVID-19. The conserved cysteine and the conserved F or W are not part of the CDR3 here.

length,V,J,CDR3
14,TRBV5-4,TRBJ1-2,ASSLAMTGLAYGYT
10,TRBV28,TRBJ1-1,ASSLLRTEAF
13,TRBV9,TRBJ2-5,ASSSQGFKWETQY
12,TRBV9,TRBJ2-3,ASSPGQGSDTQY
12,TRBV5-6,TRBJ1-3,ASSLLSSGNTIY
13,TRBV10-3,TRBJ2-3,AINQGAVGTDTQY
10,TRBV10-2,TRBJ2-3,ASNDSPLTQY
15,TRBV5-1,TRBJ2-5,ASSLGLIAGAQETQY
11,TRBV12-3/TRBV12-4,TRBJ1-1,ASSSTGDTEAF
15,TRBV18,TRBJ1-1,ASSGTSLDLGKTEAF
10,TRBV12-3/TRBV12-4,TRBJ2-7,ASSQAGVEQY
14,TRBV5-1,TRBJ2-7,ASSLEGQRVAYEQY
13,TRBV6-2/TRBV6-3,TRBJ2-1,ASSYFAGGMDEQF
13,TRBV18,TRBJ2-1,ASSPRESSYNEQF
11,TRBV6-5,TRBJ1-2,ASQGTDGYGYT
14,TRBV7-9,TRBJ1-3,ASSFGSSRTGNTIY
13,TRBV29-1,TRBJ2-1,SVVLAGGPVDEQF
13,TRBV12-1,TRBJ2-7,ASSFWGRQGAEQY
13,TRBV5-6,TRBJ1-2,ASSLPTGQGSGYT
12,TRBV28,TRBJ2-7,ASSTGGDVYEQY
12,TRBV5-6,TRBJ2-3,ASSLAAGADTQY
11,TRBV27,TRBJ1-1,ASSLMGQDRRF
13,TRBV7-9,TRBJ2-7,ASSLVSGGAHEQY
9,TRBV20-1,TRBJ1-4,SVLSGEKLF
12,TRBV6-5,TRBJ2-7,ASIAGGTVGEQY
11,TRBV3-1/TRBV3-2,TRBJ2-2,ASSHFSTGELF
11,TRBV10-3,TRBJ1-2,AISPGIDYGYT
12,TRBV5-5,TRBJ1-5,ASSLAGRGQPQH
13,TRBV27,TRBJ2-7,ASSLQSGDYYEQY
11,TRBV10-3,TRBJ1-2,AISTGTDYGYT
13,TRBV27,TRBJ1-6,ASNSATAFNSPLH
13,TRBV27,TRBJ2-3,ASSEQGTSTDTQY
13,TRBV10-3,TRBJ2-3,AISDKRASTDTQY
15,TRBV11-2,TRBJ2-2,ASSLIAGFANTGELF
13,TRBV15,TRBJ1-2,ATSSRTGGNYGYT
12,TRBV29-1,TRBJ2-1,SVAGTGAYNEQF
13,TRBV7-3,TRBJ2-3,ASSLNGPSTDTQY